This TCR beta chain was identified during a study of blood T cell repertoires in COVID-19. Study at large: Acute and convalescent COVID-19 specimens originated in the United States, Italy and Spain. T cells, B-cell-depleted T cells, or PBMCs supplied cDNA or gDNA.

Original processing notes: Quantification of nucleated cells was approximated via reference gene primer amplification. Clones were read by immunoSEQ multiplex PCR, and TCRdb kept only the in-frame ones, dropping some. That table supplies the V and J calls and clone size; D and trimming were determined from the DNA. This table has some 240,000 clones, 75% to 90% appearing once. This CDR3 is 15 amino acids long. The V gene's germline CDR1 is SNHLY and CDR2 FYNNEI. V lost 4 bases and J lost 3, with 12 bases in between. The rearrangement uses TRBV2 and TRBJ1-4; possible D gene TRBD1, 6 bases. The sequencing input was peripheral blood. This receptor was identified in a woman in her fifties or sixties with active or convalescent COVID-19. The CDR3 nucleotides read TGTGCCAGCAGTGGAACAGGGTCGTCTAATGAAAAACTGTTTTTT. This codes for CASSGTGSSNEKLFF.